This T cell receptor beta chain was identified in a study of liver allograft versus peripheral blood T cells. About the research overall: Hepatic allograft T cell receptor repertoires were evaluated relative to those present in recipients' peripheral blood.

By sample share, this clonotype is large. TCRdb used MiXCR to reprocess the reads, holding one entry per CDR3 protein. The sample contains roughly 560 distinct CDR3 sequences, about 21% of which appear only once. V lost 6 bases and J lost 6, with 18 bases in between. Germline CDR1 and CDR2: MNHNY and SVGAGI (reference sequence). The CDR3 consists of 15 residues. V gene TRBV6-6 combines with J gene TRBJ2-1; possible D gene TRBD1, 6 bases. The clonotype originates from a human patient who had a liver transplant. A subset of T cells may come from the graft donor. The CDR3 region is CASSQQGRVFNEQFF. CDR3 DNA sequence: TGTGCCAGCAGCCAACAGGGCAGAGTATTCAATGAGCAGTTCTTC.